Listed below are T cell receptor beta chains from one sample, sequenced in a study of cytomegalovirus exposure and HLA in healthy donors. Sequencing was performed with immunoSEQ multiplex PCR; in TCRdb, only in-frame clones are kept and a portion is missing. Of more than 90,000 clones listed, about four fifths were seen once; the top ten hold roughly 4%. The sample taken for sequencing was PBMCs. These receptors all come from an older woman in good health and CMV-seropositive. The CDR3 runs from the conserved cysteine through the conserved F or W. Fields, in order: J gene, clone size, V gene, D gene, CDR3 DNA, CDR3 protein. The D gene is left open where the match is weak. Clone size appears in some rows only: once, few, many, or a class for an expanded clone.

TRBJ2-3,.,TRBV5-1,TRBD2,TGCGCCAGCAGCTTCGGGGGGGATACGCAGTATTTT,CASSFGGDTQYF
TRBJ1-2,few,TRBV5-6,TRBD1,TGTGCCAGCAGCATAGGACAGGGAGTGAACTATGGCTACACCTTC,CASSIGQGVNYGYTF
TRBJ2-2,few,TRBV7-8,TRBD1,TGTGCCAGCAGCTTAATTACAGGGGGGACAGTGAACACCGGGGAGCTGTTTTTT,CASSLITGGTVNTGELFF
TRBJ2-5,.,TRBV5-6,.,TGTGCCTACGGGAGTCGGGAGACCCAGTACTTC,CAYGSRETQYF
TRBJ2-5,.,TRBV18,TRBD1,TGTGCCAGCTCACCAAGACAGGGAGAGACCCAGTACTTC,CASSPRQGETQYF
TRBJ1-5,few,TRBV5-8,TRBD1,TGTGCCAGCAGCTTGAGGACAGGGGGGAATCAGCCCCAGCATTTT,CASSLRTGGNQPQHF
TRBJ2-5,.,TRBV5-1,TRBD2,TGCGCCAGCAGGGGGACTAGCGGGAGGGCCCAAGAGACCCAGTACTTC,CASRGTSGRAQETQYF
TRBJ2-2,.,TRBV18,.,TGTGCCAGCTCACCGGCAGGGCCGGCCAGAGGCGGGGAGCTGTTTTTT,CASSPAGPARGGELFF
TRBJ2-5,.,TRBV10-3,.,TGTGCCATCAGTGAGTCTAGGGGGGAGACCCAGTACTTC,CAISESRGETQYF
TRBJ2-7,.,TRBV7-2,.,TGTGCCAGCAGTCAGCAGGGGAAGTATAGCTACGAGCAGTACTTC,CASSQQGKYSYEQYF
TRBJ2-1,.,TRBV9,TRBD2,TGTGCCAGCAGCGTAGGACTAGCGGGAGTCTCGTACAATGAGCAGTTCTTC,CASSVGLAGVSYNEQFF
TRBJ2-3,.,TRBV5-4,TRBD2,TGTGCCAGCAGCTTTCTAGCGGGATACACAGATACGCAGTATTTT,CASSFLAGYTDTQYF
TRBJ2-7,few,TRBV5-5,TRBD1,TGTGCCAGCAGCTTGGGTTCAGGGGGCGAAGAGCAGTACTTC,CASSLGSGGEEQYF
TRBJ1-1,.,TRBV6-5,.,TGTGCCAGCAGTTACCAGTCCCAGGTTACAAACACTGAAGCTTTCTTT,CASSYQSQVTNTEAFF
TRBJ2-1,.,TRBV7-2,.,TGTGCCAGCAGCCAGGGGGGTGGTGAGCAGTTCTTC,CASSQGGGEQFF
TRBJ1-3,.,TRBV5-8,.,TGTGCCAGCAGCAGAGAGTCCCTCTCTGGAAACACCATATATTTT,CASSRESLSGNTIYF
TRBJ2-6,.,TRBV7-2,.,TGTGCCAGCAGCTTAGAGGGGCGGCCCTCTGGGGCCAACGTCCTGACTTTC,CASSLEGRPSGANVLTF